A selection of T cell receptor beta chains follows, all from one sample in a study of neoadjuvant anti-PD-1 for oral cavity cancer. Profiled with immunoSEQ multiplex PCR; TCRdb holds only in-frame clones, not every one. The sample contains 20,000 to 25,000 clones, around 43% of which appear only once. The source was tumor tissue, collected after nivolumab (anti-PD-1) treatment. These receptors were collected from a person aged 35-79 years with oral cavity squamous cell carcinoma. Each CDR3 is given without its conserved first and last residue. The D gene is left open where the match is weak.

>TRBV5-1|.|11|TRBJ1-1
ASSLELSTEAF
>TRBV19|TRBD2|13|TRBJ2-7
ASRMTRTSGYEQY
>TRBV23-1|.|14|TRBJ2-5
ASSQSGQRRQETQY
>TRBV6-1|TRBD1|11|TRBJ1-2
ASSEDRVYGYT
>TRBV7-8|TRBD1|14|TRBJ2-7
ASSLGQGAGSGEQY
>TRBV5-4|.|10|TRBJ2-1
ASSLEGYEQF
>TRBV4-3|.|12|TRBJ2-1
ASSQDQADNEQF
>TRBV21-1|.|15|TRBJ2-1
ASSKRGPGVSYNEQF
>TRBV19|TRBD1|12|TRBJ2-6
ASSAWDRGNVLT
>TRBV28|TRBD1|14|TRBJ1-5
ASRPSPGQYNQPQH
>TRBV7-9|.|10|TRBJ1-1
ASSRRITEAF
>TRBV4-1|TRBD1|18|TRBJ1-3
ASSQDPMGTGTISGNTIY
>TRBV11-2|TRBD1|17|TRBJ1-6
ASSLDRTGVLIYNSPLH
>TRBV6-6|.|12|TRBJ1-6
ASSPGRNNSPLH
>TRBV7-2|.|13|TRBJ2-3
ASTPPGVSTDTQY
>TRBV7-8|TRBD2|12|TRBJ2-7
ASSFGGASYEQY
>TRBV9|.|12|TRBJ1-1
ASSVDVGNTEAF
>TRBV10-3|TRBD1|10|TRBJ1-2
AIMTGGMGYT
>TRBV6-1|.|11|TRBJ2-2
ASSGQGPGELF
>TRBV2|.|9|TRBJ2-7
ASSDWREQY
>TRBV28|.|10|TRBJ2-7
ASSGVGGGGT
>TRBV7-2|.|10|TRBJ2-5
ASSFIEGTQY
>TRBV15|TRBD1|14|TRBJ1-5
ATSRGSGGVNQPQH
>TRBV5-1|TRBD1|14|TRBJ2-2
ASSWGQGKGAGELF
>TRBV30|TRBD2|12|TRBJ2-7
AWATSGLTYEQY
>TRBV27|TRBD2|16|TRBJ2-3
ASSYFGGLAGGTDTQY
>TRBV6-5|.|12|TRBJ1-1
ASSRPGVNTEAF
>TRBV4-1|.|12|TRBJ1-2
ASSQGKGRPGYT
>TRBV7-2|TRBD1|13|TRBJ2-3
ASSLQGQVTDTQY
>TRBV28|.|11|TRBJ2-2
ASSLVSTGELF
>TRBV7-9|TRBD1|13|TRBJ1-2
ASSPRQGRGYGYT
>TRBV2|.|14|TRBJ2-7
ASRDPGQGTVYEQY
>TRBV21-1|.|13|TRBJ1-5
ASSKEGGSNQPQH
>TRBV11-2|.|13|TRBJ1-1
ASSVHPTANTEAF
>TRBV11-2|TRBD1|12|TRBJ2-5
ASSSPGQQETQY
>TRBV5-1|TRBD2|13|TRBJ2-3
ASSRAAGVGDTQY
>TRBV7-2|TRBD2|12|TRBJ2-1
ASSLVPSGGAEF
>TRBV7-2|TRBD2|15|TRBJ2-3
ASSSGLAGASTDTQY
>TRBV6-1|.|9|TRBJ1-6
ASTVRGDLH
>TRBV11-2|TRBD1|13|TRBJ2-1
ASSSGDRVYNEQF
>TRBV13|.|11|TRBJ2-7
ASSLGRAYEQY
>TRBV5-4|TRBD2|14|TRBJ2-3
ASSLDPAGASNTQY
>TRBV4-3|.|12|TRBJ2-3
ASSLGTGPDTQY
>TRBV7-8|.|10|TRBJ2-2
AGHPHIGELF
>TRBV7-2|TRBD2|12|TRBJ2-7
ASSPTSGTYEQY
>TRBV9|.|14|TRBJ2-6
ASSLFLVSGANVLT
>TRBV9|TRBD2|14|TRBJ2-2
ASSARASGVTGELF
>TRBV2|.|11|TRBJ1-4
ASSSMGREKLF
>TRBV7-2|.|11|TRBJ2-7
ASSQGHFYEQY
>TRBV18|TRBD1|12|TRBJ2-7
ASSPATGGYEQY
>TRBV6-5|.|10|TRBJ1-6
ASRPLGSPLH
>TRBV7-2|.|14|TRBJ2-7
ASSWAGTADSYEQY
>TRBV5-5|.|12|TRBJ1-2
ASSGDTDSYGYT
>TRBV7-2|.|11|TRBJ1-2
ASPLPGRDGYT
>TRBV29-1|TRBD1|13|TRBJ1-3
SVGGGLGGGNTIY
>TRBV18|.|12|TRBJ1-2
ASSPGEGDYGYT
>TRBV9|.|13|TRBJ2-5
ASSELGLIGETQY
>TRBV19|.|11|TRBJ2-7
ASSIGRGKEQY
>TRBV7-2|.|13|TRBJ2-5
ASSLGDSYQETQY